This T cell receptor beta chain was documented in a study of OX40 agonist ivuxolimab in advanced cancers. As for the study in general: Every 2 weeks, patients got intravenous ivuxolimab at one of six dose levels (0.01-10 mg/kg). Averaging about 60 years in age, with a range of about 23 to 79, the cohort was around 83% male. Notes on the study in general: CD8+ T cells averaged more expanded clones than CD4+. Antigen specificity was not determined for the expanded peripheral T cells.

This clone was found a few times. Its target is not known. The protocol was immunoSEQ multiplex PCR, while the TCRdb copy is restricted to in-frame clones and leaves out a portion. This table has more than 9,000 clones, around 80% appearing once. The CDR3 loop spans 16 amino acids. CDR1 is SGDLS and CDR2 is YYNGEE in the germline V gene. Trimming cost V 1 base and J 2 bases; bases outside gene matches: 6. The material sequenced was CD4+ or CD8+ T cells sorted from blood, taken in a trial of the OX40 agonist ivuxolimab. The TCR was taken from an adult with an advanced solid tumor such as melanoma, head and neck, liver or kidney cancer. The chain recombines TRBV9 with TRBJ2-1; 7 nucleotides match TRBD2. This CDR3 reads CASSVLSAGPYNEQFF. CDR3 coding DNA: TGTGCCAGCAGCGTATTGTCAGCGGGGCCCTACAATGAGCAGTTCTTC. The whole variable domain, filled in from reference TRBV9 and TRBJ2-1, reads DSGVTQTPKHLITATGQRVTLRCSPRSGDLSVYWYQQSLDQGLQFLIQYYNGEERAKGNILERFSAQQFPDLHSELNLSSLELGDSALYFCASSVLSAGPYNEQFFGPGTRLTVL.